A selection of T cell receptor beta chains follows, all from one sample in a study of regulatory T cells in long-lasting Graves disease. TCRdb re-called the multiplex PCR reads with MiXCR, one entry per CDR3 protein. The sample has over 200,000 distinct CDR3 sequences, roughly 18% seen once. These records were also assigned to another study, of T cells in Graves' hyperthyroidism and ophthalmopathy.

The starting material was peripheral blood mononuclear cells (PBMCs), obtained at new diagnosis, from a patient treated with antithyroid drugs. These receptors were obtained from a woman aged 30 to 39 with Graves disease. CDR3s include the opening cysteine and the closing phenylalanine or tryptophan. The order of the fields is V gene, J gene, CDR3 protein.

V: TRBV9; J: TRBJ1-2; CDR3: CASSVAGANYGYTF
V: TRBV20-1; J: TRBJ1-1; CDR3: CSARQGSMNTEAFF
V: TRBV19; J: TRBJ1-1; CDR3: CASTNVWAAEAFF
V: TRBV3-1; J: TRBJ2-7; CDR3: CASSPQGTGSYEQYF
V: TRBV20-1; J: TRBJ2-1; CDR3: CSAREPSGGVNEQFF
V: TRBV24-1; J: TRBJ1-6; CDR3: CATSDLLGQGDLSPLHF
V: TRBV19; J: TRBJ1-1; CDR3: CATLGIMNTEAFF
V: TRBV24-1; J: TRBJ1-3; CDR3: CATSDFDRETGNTIYF
V: TRBV6-1; J: TRBJ1-5; CDR3: CASSDWVNQPQHF
V: TRBV15; J: TRBJ2-1; CDR3: CATSTALQSSGSSYNEQFF
V: TRBV20-1; J: TRBJ2-3; CDR3: CSATYPGDTQYF
V: TRBV15; J: TRBJ2-4; CDR3: CATSSRDRAKNIQYF
V: TRBV6-1; J: TRBJ1-2; CDR3: CASVPAGVFGGYTF
V: TRBV3-1; J: TRBJ2-1; CDR3: CASKGLGQGDEQFF
V: TRBV20-1; J: TRBJ1-1; CDR3: CSSLGDPNTEAFF
V: TRBV28; J: TRBJ1-5; CDR3: CASGSRPQHF
V: TRBV12-3/TRBV12-4; J: TRBJ1-5; CDR3: CASSLSEVQPQHF
V: TRBV12-3/TRBV12-4; J: TRBJ1-6; CDR3: CASSLVGGAGLHF
V: TRBV7-3; J: TRBJ1-1; CDR3: CASFLNTEAFF
V: TRBV6-5; J: TRBJ1-3; CDR3: CASSYGEGRPGNTIYF
V: TRBV2; J: TRBJ2-5; CDR3: CASSGRRGGYQETQYF
V: TRBV20-1; J: TRBJ2-5; CDR3: CSAPKGGAVETQYF
V: TRBV4-2; J: TRBJ1-1; CDR3: CASSQRGGTEAFF
V: TRBV29-1; J: TRBJ1-1; CDR3: CSVDSGLEAFF
V: TRBV7-9; J: TRBJ2-7; CDR3: CASSEPGQGAEEQYF
V: TRBV18; J: TRBJ1-5; CDR3: CASSLSSGNQPQHF
V: TRBV20-1; J: TRBJ2-7; CDR3: CSASRSGGAYEQYF
V: TRBV5-1; J: TRBJ2-7; CDR3: CASSLQPGDRGQYF
V: TRBV20-1; J: TRBJ1-1; CDR3: CSAGTGRPEAFF
V: TRBV5-1; J: TRBJ2-6; CDR3: CASSSQGRAGANVLTF
V: TRBV27; J: TRBJ1-2; CDR3: CASSPGQRNYGYTF
V: TRBV15; J: TRBJ1-4; CDR3: CATRKTVSNEKLFF
V: TRBV7-9; J: TRBJ2-5; CDR3: CASGSLLETQYF
V: TRBV5-1; J: TRBJ2-1; CDR3: CASSLGAANYNEQFF
V: TRBV10-3; J: TRBJ2-7; CDR3: CAISERGKLYEQYF
V: TRBV27; J: TRBJ1-6; CDR3: CASSLFAPGPVTDPIGNSPLHF
V: TRBV9; J: TRBJ2-3; CDR3: CASSVDGGGQVTDTQYF